A selection of T cell receptor beta chains follows, all from one sample in a study of cytomegalovirus exposure and HLA in healthy donors. TCRdb's copy holds only in-frame clones and misses some; the assay was immunoSEQ multiplex PCR. The sample consists of 100,000 to 150,000 clones, approximately 90% of them appearing once. Sequencing was carried out using PBMCs. The receptors were gathered from a woman aged 18-35 years in good health and CMV-seronegative. CDR3s include the opening cysteine and the closing phenylalanine or tryptophan. Fields, in order: CDR3 length, V gene, D gene, CDR3 protein. A D gene is named only where the DNA matches it firmly.

15,TRBV6-1,-,CASSEGRRDWETQYF
14,TRBV6-1,-,CASGRDFSYNEQFF
15,TRBV27,-,CASSSPPKGRYEQYF
16,TRBV27,-,CASSLSPDSGNTEAFF
13,TRBV7-2,-,CASSLGRNYEQYF
19,TRBV7-9,TRBD1,CASSSSGTGLSTYNSPLHF
15,TRBV7-6,-,CASSLGRQGEAGQYF
17,TRBV27,TRBD1,CASSLSGIGTGMYEQYF
19,TRBV4-1,-,CASSQAVTQKSDLGNTIYF
17,TRBV14,TRBD2,CASSQDKGGLAMGTQYF